The T cell receptor (beta chain) described here comes from a study of neurological immune-mediated disorders. One entry per CDR3 protein results from TCRdb running MiXCR on the 5' RACE reads. The sample contains roughly 36,000 distinct CDR3 sequences, over 12% of which appear only once. At least ten counts were recorded for this clonotype. The V gene end was trimmed by 5 bases and the J gene end by 9 bases; junction bases not matched to a gene: 13. The length of the CDR3 is 17 residues. Germline-derived CDR1 and CDR2 are SGHTA and FQGNSA. The origin of this receptor is a woman between 50 and 59 years old with HTLV-1-associated myelopathy (HAM/TSP). The gene calls are TRBV7-2 and TRBJ2-1; TRBD2 matches 13 bases. Sequencing input: PBMCs. The CDR3 region is CASSPTSGGAGRGEQFF. CDR3 coding DNA: TGTGCCAGCAGCCCCACTAGCGGGGGGGCAGGAAGGGGTGAGCAGTTCTTC.